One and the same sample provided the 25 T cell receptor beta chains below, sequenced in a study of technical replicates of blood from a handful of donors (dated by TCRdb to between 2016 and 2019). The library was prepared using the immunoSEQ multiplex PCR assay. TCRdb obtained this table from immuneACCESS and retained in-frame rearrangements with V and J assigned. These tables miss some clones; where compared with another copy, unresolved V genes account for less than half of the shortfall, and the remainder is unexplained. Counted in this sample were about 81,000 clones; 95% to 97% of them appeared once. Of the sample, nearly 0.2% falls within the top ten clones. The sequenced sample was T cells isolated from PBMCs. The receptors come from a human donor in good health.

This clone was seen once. CDR3 sequence (DNA): TGTGCCAGCAGCGGGACTCCTGGTGCCGAGCAGTACTTC. Translating gives CASSGTPGAEQYF. V usage is TRBV7-3 and J usage is TRBJ2-7, with a tentative D call TRBD2 (6 bases). Looked up from germline, CDR1 is SGHTA and CDR2 is FQGTGA. The CDR3 extends over 13 amino acids. V lost 5 bases and J 6 bases, leaving 14 bases between the germline ends.

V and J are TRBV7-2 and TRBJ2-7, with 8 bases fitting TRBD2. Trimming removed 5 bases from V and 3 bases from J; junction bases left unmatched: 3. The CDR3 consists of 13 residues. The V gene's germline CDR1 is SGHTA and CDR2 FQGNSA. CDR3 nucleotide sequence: TGTGCCAGCAGCCGAGCGGGAGTCTACGAGCAGTACTTC. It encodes CASSRAGVYEQYF.

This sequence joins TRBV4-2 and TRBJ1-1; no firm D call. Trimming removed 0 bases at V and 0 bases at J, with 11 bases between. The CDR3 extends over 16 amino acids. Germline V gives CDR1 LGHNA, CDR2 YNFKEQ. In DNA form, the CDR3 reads TGTGCCAGCAGCCAAGATAATGGTAGAGTGAACACTGAAGCTTTCTTT. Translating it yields CASSQDNGRVNTEAFF.

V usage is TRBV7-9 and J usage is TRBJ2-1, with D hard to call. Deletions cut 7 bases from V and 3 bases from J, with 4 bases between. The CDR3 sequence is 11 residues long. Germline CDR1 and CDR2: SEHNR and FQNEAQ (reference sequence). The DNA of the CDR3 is TGTGCCAGCACCAACTACAATGAGCAGTTCTTC. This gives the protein CASTNYNEQFF.

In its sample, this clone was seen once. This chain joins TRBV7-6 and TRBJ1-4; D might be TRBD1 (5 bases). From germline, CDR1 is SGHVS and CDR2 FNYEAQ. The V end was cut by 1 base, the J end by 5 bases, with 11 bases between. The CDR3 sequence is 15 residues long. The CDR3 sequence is CASSLGGGRNEKLFF. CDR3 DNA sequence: TGTGCCAGCAGCTTAGGGGGGGGTAGGAATGAAAAACTGTTTTTT.

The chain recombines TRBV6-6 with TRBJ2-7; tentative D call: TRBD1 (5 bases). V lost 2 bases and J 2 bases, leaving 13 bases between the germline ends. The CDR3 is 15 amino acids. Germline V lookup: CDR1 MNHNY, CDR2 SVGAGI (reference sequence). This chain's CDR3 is CASSYKGPLTYEQYF. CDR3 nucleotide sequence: TGTGCCAGCAGTTACAAGGGGCCCCTTACCTACGAGCAGTACTTC.

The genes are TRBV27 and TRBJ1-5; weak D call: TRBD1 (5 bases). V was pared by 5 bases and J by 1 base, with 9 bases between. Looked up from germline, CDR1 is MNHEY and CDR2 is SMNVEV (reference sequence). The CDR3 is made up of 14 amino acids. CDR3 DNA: TGTGCCAGCAGTCCGACAGTAAGCAATCAGCCCCAGCATTTT. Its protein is CASSPTVSNQPQHF.

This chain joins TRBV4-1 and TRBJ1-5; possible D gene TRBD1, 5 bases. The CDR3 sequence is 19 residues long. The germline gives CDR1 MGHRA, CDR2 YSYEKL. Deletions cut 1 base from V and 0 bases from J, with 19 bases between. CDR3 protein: CASSQGGGFLSFSNQPQHF. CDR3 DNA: TGCGCCAGCAGCCAAGGCGGGGGTTTCCTCAGTTTTAGCAATCAGCCCCAGCATTTT.

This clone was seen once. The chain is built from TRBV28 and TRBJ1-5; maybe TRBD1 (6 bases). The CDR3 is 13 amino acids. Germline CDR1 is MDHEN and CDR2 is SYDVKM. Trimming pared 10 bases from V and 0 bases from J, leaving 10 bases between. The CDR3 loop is CAIQGGSNQPQHF. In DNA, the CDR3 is TGTGCCATACAGGGTGGTAGCAATCAGCCCCAGCATTTT.

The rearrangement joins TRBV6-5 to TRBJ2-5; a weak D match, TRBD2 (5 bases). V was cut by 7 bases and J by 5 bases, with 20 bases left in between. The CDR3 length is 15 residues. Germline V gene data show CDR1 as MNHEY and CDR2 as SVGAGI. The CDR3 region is CASKSTLLAPETQYF. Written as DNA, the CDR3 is TGTGCCAGCAAATCGACCCTCCTAGCACCGGAGACCCAGTACTTC.

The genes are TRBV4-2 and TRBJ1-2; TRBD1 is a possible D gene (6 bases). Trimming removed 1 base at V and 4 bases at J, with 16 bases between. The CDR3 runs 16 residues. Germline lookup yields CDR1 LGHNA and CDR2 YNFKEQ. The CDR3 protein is CASSQVGNRESYGYTF. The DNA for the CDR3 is TGTGCCAGCAGCCAAGTGGGGAACAGGGAGTCCTATGGCTACACCTTC.

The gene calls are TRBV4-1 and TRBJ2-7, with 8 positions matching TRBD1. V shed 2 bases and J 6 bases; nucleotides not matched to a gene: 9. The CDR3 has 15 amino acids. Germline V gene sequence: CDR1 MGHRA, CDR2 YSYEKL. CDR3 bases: TGCGCCAGCAGCCAAATGGACAGGGATTCTGGCGAGCAGTACTTC. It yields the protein CASSQMDRDSGEQYF.

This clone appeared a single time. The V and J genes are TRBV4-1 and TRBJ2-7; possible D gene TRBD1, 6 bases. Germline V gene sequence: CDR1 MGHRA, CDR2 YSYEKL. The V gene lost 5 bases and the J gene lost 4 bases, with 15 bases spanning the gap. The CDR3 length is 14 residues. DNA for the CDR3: TGCGCCAGCAGCTCAGCAGGGGCCCTATACGAGCAGTACTTC. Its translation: CASSSAGALYEQYF.

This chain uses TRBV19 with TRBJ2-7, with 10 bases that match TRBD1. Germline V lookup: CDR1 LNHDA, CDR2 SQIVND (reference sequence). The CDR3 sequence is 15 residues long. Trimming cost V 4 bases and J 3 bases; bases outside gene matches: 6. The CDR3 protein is CASSTAGQGIYEQYF. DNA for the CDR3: TGTGCCAGTAGTACCGCGGGACAGGGGATCTACGAGCAGTACTTC.

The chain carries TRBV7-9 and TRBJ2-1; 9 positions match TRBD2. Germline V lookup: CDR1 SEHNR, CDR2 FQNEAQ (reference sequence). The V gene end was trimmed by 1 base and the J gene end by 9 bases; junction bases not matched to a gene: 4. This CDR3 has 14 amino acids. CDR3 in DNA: TGTGCCAGCAGCTTAGATGGTAGCGGGGGTGAGCAGTTCTTC. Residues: CASSLDGSGGEQFF. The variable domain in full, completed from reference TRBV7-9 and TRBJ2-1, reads DTGVSQNPRHKITKRGQNVTFRCDPISEHNRLYWYRQTLGQGPEFLTYFQNEAQLEKSRLLSDRFSAERPKGSFSTLEIQRTEQGDSAMYLCASSLDGSGGEQFFGPGTRLTVL.

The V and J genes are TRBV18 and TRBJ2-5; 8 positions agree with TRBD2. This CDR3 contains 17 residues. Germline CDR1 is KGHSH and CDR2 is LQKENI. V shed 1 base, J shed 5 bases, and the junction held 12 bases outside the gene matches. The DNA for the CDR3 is TGTGCCAGCTCACCACTCTCTACGGGAGGGCCGGGGGAGACCCAGTACTTC. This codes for CASSPLSTGGPGETQYF.

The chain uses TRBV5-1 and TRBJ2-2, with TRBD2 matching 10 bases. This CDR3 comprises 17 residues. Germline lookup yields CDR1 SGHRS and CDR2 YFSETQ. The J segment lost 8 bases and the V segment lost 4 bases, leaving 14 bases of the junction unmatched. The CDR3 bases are TGCGCCAGCAGCCCAAAAGTAGCGGGAGGTAGGGGGGGGGAGCTGTTTTTT. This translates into CASSPKVAGGRGGELFF.

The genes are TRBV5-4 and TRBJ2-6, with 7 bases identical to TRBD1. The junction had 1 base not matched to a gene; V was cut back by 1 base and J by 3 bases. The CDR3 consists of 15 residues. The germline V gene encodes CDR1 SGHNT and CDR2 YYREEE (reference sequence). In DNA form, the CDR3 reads TGTGCCAGCAGCTTGCAGGGGGTTGGGGCCAACGTCCTGACTTTC. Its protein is CASSLQGVGANVLTF.

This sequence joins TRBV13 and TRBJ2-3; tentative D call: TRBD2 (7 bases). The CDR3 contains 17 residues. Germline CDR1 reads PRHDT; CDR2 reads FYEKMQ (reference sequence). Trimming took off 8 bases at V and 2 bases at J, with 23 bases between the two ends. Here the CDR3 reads CASDGGGHQFPTDTQYF. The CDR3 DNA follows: TGTGCCAGCGATGGCGGGGGCCATCAGTTCCCCACAGATACGCAGTATTTT.

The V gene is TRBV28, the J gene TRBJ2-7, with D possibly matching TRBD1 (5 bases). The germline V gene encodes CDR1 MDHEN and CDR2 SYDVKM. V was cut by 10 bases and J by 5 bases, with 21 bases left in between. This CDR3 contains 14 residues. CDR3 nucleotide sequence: TGTGCCATAAAAAGGGGTCTAGTTAAAGACGAGCAGTACTTC. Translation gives CAIKRGLVKDEQYF.

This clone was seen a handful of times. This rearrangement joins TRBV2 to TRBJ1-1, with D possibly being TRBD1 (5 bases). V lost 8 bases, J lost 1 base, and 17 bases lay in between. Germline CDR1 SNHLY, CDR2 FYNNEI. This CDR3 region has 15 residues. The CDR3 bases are TGTGCCAGCTTAGACTCGGGGGGGAGGAACACTGAAGCTTTCTTT. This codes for CASLDSGGRNTEAFF.

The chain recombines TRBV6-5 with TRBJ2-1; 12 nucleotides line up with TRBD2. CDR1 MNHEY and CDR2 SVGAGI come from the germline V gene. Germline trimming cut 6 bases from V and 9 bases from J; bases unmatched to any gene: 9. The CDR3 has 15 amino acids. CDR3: CASSLAGGPISEQFF. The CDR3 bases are TGTGCCAGCAGCCTAGCGGGAGGGCCTATCTCTGAGCAGTTCTTC.

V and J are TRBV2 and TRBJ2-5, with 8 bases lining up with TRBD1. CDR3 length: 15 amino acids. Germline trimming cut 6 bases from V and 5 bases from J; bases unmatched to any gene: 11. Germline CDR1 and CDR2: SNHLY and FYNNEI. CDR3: CASSDTGGGGETQYF. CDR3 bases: TGTGCCAGCAGCGATACAGGGGGAGGTGGGGAGACCCAGTACTTC.

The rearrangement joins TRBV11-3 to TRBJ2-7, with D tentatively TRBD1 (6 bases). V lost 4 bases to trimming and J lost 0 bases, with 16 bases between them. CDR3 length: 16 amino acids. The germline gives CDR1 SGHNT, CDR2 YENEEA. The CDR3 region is CASSSRGRDSSYEQYF. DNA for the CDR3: TGTGCCAGCAGCTCCAGGGGCCGAGATAGCTCCTACGAGCAGTACTTC.

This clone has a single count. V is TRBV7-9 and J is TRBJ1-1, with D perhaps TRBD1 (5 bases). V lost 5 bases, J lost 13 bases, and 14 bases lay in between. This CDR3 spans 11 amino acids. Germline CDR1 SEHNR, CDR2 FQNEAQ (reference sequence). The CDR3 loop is CASSHGAKGFF. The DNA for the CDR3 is TGTGCCAGCAGCCATGGGGCTAAGGGTTTCTTT. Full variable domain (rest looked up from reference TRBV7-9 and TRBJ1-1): DTGVSQNPRHKITKRGQNVTFRCDPISEHNRLYWYRQTLGQGPEFLTYFQNEAQLEKSRLLSDRFSAERPKGSFSTLEIQRTEQGDSAMYLCASSHGAKGFFGQGTRLTVV.